Below, one T cell receptor (beta chain) is given with its context. This specimen belongs to a study of blood T cell repertoires in COVID-19. Study context: The United States, Italy and Spain provided the acute and convalescent COVID-19 samples. Nucleic acid was either cDNA or gDNA, and it came from T cells, B-cell-depleted T cells, or PBMCs.

Under the authors' procedure: From reference gene primer amplification, estimates of nucleated cell counts were derived. The protocol was immunoSEQ multiplex PCR, while the TCRdb copy is restricted to in-frame clones and leaves out a portion. That table furnishes V, J and clone size, whereas the DNA furnished D and trimming. Found here are tens of thousands of clones, around nine tenths of them singletons; the top ten hold approximately 4.8%. V lost 2 bases, J lost 3 bases, and 4 bases stayed unmatched. The germline V gene encodes CDR1 MNHEY and CDR2 SVGAGI. The CDR3 runs 16 residues. Sequencing was carried out using peripheral blood. This receptor was obtained from a woman aged 80 or over with active COVID-19. The chain combines TRBV6-5 with TRBJ1-2, with TRBD1 matching 12 bases. The CDR3 coding sequence is TGTGCCAGCAGTTACAAGGGGACAGGGGGCCACTATGGCTACACCTTC. As protein: CASSYKGTGGHYGYTF.